This T cell receptor (beta chain) was sequenced during a study of T cell repertoires in cytomegalovirus infection. Study-level information: Matching HLA type, along with CMV infection, was indicated by public TCR beta signatures.

Overall study findings and caveats: HLA-C-restricted CMV clonotypes gave the most frequent clonotype in two of eight donors. Of the TCR beta families, the public ones yielded a cumulative frequency that identified carriers of CMV plus the relevant HLA.

Of note for this clonotype: No antigen is known for it.

TCRdb used MiXCR to reprocess the reads, holding one entry per CDR3 protein. The sample yields 250,000 to 300,000 distinct CDR3 sequences, about 25% seen once. The sequencing sample was made of PBMCs. The receptor comes from a human donor in good health (CMV status not recorded). Some clones in this sample may be carry-over from other donors' samples.

The chain's CDR3 is CAWDYYRNPPIEGTF. The CDR3 bases are TGTGCCTGGGACTATTACAGGAACCCCCCCATAGAAGGCACCTTC. The chain carries TRBV30 and TRBJ1-2; TRBD1 is a possible D gene (5 bases). This CDR3 region has 15 residues. Between the trimmed V and J ends, which lost 5 bases and 13 bases, there was a span of 29 bases. CDR1 and CDR2 from the germline V gene are GTSNPN and SVGIG (reference sequence).